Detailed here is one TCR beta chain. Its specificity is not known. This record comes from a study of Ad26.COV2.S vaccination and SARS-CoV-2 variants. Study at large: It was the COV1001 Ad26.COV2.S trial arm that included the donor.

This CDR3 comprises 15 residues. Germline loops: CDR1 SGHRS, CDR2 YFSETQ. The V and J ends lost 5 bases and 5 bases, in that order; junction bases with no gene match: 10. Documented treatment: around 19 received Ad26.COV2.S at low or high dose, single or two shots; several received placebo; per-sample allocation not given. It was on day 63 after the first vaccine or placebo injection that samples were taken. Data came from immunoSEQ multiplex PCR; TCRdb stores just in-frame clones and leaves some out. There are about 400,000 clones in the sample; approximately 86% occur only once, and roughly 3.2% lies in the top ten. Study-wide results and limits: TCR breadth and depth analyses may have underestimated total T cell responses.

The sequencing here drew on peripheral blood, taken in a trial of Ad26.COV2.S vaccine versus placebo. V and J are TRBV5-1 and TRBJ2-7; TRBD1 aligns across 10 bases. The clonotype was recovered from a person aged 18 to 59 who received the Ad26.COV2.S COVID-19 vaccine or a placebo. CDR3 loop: CASRNRDRGTDEQYF. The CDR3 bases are TGCGCCAGCAGAAACCGGGACAGGGGTACCGACGAGCAGTACTTC.